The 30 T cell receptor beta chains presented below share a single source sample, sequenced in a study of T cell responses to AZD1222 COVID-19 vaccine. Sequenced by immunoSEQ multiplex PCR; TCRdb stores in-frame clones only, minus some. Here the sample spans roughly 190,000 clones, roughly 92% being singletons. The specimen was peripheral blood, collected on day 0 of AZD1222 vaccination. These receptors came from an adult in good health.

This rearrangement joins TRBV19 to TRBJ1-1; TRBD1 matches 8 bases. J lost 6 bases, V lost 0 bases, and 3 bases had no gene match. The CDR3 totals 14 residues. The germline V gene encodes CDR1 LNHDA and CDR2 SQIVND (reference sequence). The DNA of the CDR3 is TGTGCCAGTAGTATAGAGACAGGGGCATCTGAAGCTTTCTTT. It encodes CASSIETGASEAFF.

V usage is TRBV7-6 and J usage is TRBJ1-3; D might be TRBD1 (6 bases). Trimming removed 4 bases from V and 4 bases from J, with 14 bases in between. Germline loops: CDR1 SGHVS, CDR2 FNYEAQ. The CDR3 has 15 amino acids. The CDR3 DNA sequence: TGTGCCAGCAGCTCAGGGGATGGCACAGGAAACACCATATATTTT. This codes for CASSSGDGTGNTIYF.

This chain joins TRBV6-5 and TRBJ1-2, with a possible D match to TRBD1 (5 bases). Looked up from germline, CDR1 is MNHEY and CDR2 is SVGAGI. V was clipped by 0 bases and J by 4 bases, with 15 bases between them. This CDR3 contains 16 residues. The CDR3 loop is CASSYSSGALGYGYTF. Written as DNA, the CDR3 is TGTGCCAGCAGTTACTCGTCTGGGGCCCTCGGCTATGGCTACACCTTC.

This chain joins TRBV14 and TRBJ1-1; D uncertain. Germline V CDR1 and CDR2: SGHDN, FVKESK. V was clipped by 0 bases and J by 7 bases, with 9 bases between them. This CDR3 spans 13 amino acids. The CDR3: CASSQENSFEAFF. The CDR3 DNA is TGTGCCAGCAGCCAAGAAAACAGTTTTGAAGCTTTCTTT.

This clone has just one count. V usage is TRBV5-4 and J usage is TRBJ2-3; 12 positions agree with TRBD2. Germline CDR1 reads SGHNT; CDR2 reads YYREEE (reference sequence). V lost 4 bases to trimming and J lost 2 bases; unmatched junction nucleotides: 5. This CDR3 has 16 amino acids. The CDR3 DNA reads TGTGCCAGCAGCCAAGGACTAGCGGGGCCCACAGATACGCAGTATTTT. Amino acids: CASSQGLAGPTDTQYF.

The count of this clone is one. CDR3 loop: CAISESTPWGNRSSEAFF. CDR3 DNA: TGTGCCATCAGTGAGTCGACTCCCTGGGGTAACAGAAGCTCTGAAGCTTTCTTT. This chain connects TRBV10-3 to TRBJ1-1; no clear D. V lost 0 bases, J lost 6 bases, and 23 bases lay in between. The CDR3 is 18 residues long. CDR1 is ENHRY and CDR2 is SYGVKD in the germline V gene.

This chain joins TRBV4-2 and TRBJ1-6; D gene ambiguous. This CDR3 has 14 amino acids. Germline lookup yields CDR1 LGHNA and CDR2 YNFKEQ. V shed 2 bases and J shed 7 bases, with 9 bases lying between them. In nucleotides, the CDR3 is TGTGCCAGCAGCCAACCGGAAGGCAATTCACCCCTCCACTTT. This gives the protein CASSQPEGNSPLHF.

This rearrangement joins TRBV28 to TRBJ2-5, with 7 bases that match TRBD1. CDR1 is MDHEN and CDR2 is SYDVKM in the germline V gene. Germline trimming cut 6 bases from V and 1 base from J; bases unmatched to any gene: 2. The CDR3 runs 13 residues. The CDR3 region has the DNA TGTGCCAGCAGGGGACAGTCCCAAGAGACCCAGTACTTC. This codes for CASRGQSQETQYF.

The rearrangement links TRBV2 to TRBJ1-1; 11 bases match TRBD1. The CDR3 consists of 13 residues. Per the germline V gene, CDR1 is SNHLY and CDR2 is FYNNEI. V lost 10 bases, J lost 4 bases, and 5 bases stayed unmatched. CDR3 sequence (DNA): TGTGCCACCTTTGGACAGGGGGCCACTGAAGCTTTCTTT. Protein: CATFGQGATEAFF.

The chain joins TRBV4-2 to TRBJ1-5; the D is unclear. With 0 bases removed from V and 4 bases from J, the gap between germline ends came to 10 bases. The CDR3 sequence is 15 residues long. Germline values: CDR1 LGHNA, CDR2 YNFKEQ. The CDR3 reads CASSQEKDWNQPQHF. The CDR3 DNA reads TGTGCCAGCAGCCAAGAAAAGGATTGGAATCAGCCCCAGCATTTT.

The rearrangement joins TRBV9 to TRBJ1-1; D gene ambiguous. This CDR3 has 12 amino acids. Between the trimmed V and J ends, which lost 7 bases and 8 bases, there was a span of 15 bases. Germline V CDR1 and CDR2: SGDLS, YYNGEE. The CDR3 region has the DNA TGTGCCAGCGGTCCCGGAATTAACGAAGCTTTCTTT. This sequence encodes CASGPGINEAFF.

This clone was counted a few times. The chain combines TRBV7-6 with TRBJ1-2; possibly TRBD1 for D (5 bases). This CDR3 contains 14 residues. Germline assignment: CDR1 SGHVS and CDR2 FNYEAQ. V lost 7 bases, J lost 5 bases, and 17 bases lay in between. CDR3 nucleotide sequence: TGTGCCAGCACCCCGGACACGATTTCATATGGCTACACCTTC. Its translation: CASTPDTISYGYTF.

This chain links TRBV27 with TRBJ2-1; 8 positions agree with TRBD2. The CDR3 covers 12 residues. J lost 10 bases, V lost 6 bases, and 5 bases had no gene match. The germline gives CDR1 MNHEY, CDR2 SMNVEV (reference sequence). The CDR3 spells CASSPGGVEQFF. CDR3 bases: TGTGCCAGCAGCCCCGGGGGGGTGGAGCAGTTCTTC.

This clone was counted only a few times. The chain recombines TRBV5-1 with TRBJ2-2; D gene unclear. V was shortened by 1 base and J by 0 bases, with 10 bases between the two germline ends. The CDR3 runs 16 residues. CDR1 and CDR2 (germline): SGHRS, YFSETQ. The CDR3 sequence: CASSLWGNTNTGELFF. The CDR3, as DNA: TGCGCCAGCAGCTTGTGGGGTAACACGAACACCGGGGAGCTGTTTTTT.

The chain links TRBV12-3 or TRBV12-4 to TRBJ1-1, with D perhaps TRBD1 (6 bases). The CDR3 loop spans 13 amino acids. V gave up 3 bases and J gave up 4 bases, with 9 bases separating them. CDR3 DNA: TGTGCCAGCAGTTTGGTACAGGGCACTGAAGCTTTCTTT. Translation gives CASSLVQGTEAFF.

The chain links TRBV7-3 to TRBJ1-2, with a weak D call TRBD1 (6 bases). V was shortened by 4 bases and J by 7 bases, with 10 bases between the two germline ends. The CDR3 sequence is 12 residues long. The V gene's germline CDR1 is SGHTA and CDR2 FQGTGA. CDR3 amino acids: CASSSRGGGYTF. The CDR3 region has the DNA TGTGCCAGCAGCTCCCGAGGGGGTGGCTACACCTTC. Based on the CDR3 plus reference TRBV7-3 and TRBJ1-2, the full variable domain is GAGVSQTPSNKVTEKGKYVELRCDPISGHTALYWYRQSLGQGPEFLIYFQGTGAADDSGLPNDRFFAVRPEGSVSTLKIQRTERGDSAVYLCASSSRGGGYTFGSGTRLTVV.

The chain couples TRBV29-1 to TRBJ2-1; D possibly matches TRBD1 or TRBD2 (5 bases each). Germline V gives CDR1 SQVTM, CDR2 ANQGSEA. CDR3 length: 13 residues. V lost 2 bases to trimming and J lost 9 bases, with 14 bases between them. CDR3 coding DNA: TGCAGCGTTGAAATCCAGGATGGGGGTGAGCAGTTCTTC. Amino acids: CSVEIQDGGEQFF.

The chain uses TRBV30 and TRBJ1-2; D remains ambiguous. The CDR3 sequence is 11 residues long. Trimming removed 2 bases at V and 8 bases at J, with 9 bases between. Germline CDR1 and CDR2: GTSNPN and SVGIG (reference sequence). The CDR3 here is CAWSRRLGYTF. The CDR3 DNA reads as TGTGCCTGGAGTCGGAGGCTCGGCTACACCTTC.

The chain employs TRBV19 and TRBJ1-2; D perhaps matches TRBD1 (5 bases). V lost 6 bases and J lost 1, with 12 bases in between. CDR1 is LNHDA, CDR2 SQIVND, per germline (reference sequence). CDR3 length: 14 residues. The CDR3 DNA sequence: TGTGCCAGTAGCCCCGTGGGGGTTAACTATGGCTACACCTTC. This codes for CASSPVGVNYGYTF.

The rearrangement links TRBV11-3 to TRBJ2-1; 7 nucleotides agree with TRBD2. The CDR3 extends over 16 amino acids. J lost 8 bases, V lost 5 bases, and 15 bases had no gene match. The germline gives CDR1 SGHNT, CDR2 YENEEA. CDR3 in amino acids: CASSPTRDYPSDEQFF. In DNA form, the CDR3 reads TGTGCCAGCAGCCCCACCCGGGACTACCCCTCCGATGAGCAGTTCTTC.

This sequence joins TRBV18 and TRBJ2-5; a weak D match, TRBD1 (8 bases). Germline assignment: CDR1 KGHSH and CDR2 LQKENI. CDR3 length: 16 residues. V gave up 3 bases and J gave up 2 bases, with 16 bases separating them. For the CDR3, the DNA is TGTGCCAGCTCACCTCTAACAGGGGGGGGTCAAGAGACCCAGTACTTC. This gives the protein CASSPLTGGGQETQYF. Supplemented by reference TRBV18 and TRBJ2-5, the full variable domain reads NAGVMQNPRHLVRRRGQEARLRCSPMKGHSHVYWYRQLPEEGLKFMVYLQKENIIDESGMPKERFSAEFPKEGPSILRIQQVVRGDSAAYFCASSPLTGGGQETQYFGPGTRLLVL.

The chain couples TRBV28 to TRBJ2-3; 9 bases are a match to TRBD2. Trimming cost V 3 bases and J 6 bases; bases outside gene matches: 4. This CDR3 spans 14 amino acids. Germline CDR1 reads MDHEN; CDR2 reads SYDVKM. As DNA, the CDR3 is TGTGCCAGCAGTTTCTTCGGACTAGCGGATACGCAGTATTTT. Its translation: CASSFFGLADTQYF.

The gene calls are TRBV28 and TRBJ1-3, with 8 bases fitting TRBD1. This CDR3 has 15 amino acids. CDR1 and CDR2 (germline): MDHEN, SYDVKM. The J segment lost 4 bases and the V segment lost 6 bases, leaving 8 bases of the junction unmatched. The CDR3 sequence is CASSGGRGRGNTIYF. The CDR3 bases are TGTGCCAGCAGCGGGGGCAGGGGGCGGGGAAACACCATATATTTT.

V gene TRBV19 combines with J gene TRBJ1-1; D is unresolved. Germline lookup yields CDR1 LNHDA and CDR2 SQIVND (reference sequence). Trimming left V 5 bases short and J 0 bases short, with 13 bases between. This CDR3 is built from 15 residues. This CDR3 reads CASSREHALNTEAFF. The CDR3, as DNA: TGTGCCAGTAGTCGGGAACATGCCCTGAACACTGAAGCTTTCTTT.

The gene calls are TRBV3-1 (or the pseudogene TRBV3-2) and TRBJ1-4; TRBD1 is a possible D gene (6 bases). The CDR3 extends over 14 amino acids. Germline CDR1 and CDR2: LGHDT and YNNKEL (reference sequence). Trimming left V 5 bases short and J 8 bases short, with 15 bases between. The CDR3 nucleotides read TGTGCCAGCAGCGCCTCCATGCAGGGGGAAAAACTGTTTTTT. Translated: CASSASMQGEKLFF.

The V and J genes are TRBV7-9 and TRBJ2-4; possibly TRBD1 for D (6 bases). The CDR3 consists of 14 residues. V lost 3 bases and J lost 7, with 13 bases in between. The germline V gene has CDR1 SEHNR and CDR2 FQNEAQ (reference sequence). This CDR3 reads CASSFMDSFNIQYF. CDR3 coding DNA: TGTGCCAGCAGCTTTATGGACAGCTTCAACATTCAGTACTTC.

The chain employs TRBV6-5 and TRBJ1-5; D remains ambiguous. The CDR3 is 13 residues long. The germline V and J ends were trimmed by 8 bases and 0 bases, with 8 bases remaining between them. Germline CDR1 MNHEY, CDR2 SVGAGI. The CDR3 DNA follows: TGTGCCAGCGGGCCCTATAGCAATCAGCCCCAGCATTTT. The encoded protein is CASGPYSNQPQHF.

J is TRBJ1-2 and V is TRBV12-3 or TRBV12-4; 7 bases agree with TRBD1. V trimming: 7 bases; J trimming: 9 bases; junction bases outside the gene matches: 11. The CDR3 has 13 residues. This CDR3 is CASNPQGGVSYTF. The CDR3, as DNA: TGTGCCAGCAACCCCCAGGGGGGGGTCAGCTACACCTTC.

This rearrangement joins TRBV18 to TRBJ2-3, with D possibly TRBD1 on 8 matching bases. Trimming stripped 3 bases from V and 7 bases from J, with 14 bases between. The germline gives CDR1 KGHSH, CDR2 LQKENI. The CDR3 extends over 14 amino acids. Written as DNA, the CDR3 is TGTGCCAGCTCACCTACAGGGGGGGGCCATACGCAGTATTTT. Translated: CASSPTGGGHTQYF.

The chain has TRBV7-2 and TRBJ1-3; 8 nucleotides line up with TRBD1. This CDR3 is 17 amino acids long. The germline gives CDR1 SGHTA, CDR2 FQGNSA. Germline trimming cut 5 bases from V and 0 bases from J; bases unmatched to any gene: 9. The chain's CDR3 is CASSLGTGLSSGNTIYF. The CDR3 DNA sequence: TGTGCCAGCAGCCTGGGGACAGGCCTTAGCTCTGGAAACACCATATATTTT.